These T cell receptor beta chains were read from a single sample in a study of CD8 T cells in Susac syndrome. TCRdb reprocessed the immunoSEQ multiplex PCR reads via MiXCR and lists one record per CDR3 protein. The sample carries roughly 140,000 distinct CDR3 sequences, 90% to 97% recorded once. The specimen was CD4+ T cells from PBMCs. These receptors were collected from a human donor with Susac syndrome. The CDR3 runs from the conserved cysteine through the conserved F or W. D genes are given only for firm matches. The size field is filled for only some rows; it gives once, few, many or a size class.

cdr3_nt: TGTGCCAGCAGACTAGGGGGTATCAGCAATCAGCCCCAGCATTTT
cdr3_aa: CASRLGGISNQPQHF
clone_size: once
v_call: TRBV28
d_call: -
j_call: TRBJ1-5

cdr3_nt: TGTGCCAGCAGCAAATTTGATGGGGGCAGGGATCAGCCCCAGCATTTT
cdr3_aa: CASSKFDGGRDQPQHF
clone_size: -
v_call: TRBV21-1
d_call: -
j_call: TRBJ1-5

cdr3_nt: TGTGCCAGCTCACTTGGACTAGCGGGAGCAGATACGCAGTATTTT
cdr3_aa: CASSLGLAGADTQYF
clone_size: few
v_call: TRBV12-3/TRBV12-4
d_call: TRBD2
j_call: TRBJ2-3

cdr3_nt: TGTGCCAGCTCACCAGAGGCTGAGCAGTACTTC
cdr3_aa: CASSPEAEQYF
clone_size: -
v_call: TRBV18
d_call: -
j_call: TRBJ2-7

cdr3_nt: TGCAGCGTTCGGGAGGGCCCGTACAATGAGCAGTTCTTC
cdr3_aa: CSVREGPYNEQFF
clone_size: -
v_call: TRBV29-1
d_call: TRBD2
j_call: TRBJ2-1

cdr3_nt: TGTGCCAGCACCCTGAGGGGGGCTAGCACAGATACGCAGTATTTT
cdr3_aa: CASTLRGASTDTQYF
clone_size: -
v_call: TRBV12-3/TRBV12-4
d_call: -
j_call: TRBJ2-3

cdr3_nt: TGTGCCAGCAGCGGGACTAGCGATGAGCAGTTCTTC
cdr3_aa: CASSGTSDEQFF
clone_size: -
v_call: TRBV5-4
d_call: TRBD2
j_call: TRBJ2-1

cdr3_nt: TGTGCCAGTAGTATTAGCTGGACAGGGGTCGACGAGCAGTACTTC
cdr3_aa: CASSISWTGVDEQYF
clone_size: -
v_call: TRBV19
d_call: TRBD1
j_call: TRBJ2-7

cdr3_nt: TGTGCCAGCAGCGTCCGGGACACCGGGGAGCTGTTTTTT
cdr3_aa: CASSVRDTGELFF
clone_size: -
v_call: TRBV7-2
d_call: -
j_call: TRBJ2-2

cdr3_nt: TGTGCCAGCAGACTGACTAGCGGGACCTACGAGCAGTACTTC
cdr3_aa: CASRLTSGTYEQYF
clone_size: once
v_call: TRBV11-2
d_call: TRBD2
j_call: TRBJ2-7

cdr3_nt: TGTGCCAGCAGCCAAGACTTGCGGGTAGAAGCTTTCTTT
cdr3_aa: CASSQDLRVEAFF
clone_size: once
v_call: TRBV14
d_call: -
j_call: TRBJ1-1

cdr3_nt: TGCGCCAGCAGCCAAGAGGGCGGCTTGGAGCAGTACTTC
cdr3_aa: CASSQEGGLEQYF
clone_size: -
v_call: TRBV4-1
d_call: -
j_call: TRBJ2-7

cdr3_nt: TGCAGCGTTGAAGAAGGCGGGACTAGCAGGTACAATGAGCAGTTCTTC
cdr3_aa: CSVEEGGTSRYNEQFF
clone_size: -
v_call: TRBV29-1
d_call: TRBD2
j_call: TRBJ2-1

cdr3_nt: TGCAGTGCCACCCGAGGGGGCTCGTCTGGAAACACCATATATTTT
cdr3_aa: CSATRGGSSGNTIYF
clone_size: -
v_call: TRBV20-1
d_call: TRBD1
j_call: TRBJ1-3

cdr3_nt: TGTGCCAGCAGCCACCGGAGGGTCCCCTATGGCTACACCTTC
cdr3_aa: CASSHRRVPYGYTF
clone_size: -
v_call: TRBV12-3/TRBV12-4
d_call: -
j_call: TRBJ1-2

cdr3_nt: TGTGCCAGTACGCATGACAGGGGGGATGGTGAGCAGTTCTTC
cdr3_aa: CASTHDRGDGEQFF
clone_size: -
v_call: TRBV19
d_call: TRBD1
j_call: TRBJ2-1

cdr3_nt: TGTGCCAGCGGACTAGCGGGAGCCAATGAGCAGTTCTTC
cdr3_aa: CASGLAGANEQFF
clone_size: -
v_call: TRBV27
d_call: TRBD2
j_call: TRBJ2-1

cdr3_nt: TGTGCCAGCAGCTCATCAGGCCGGGGGTACAATGAGCAGTTCTTC
cdr3_aa: CASSSSGRGYNEQFF
clone_size: -
v_call: TRBV7-9
d_call: -
j_call: TRBJ2-1

cdr3_nt: TGCAGTGCTAGAATAACCACCTACGAGCAGTACTTC
cdr3_aa: CSARITTYEQYF
clone_size: -
v_call: TRBV20-1
d_call: -
j_call: TRBJ2-7

cdr3_nt: TGTGCCAGCACCCCCGAACAGGGGGCGAACACTGAAGCTTTCTTT
cdr3_aa: CASTPEQGANTEAFF
clone_size: -
v_call: TRBV12-3/TRBV12-4
d_call: TRBD1
j_call: TRBJ1-1

cdr3_nt: TGCGCCAGCAGCTCCCCCCCAGAGGCTGAAGCTTTCTTT
cdr3_aa: CASSSPPEAEAFF
clone_size: -
v_call: TRBV5-1
d_call: -
j_call: TRBJ1-1

cdr3_nt: TGTGCCAGCAGTTGGGTCGGGATCTCTGGAAACACCATATATTTT
cdr3_aa: CASSWVGISGNTIYF
clone_size: -
v_call: TRBV28
d_call: -
j_call: TRBJ1-3

cdr3_nt: TGTGCCAGCAGTGAGGGGGGACTAGCCTTCACAGATACGCAGTATTTT
cdr3_aa: CASSEGGLAFTDTQYF
clone_size: -
v_call: TRBV2
d_call: TRBD2
j_call: TRBJ2-3

cdr3_nt: TGCAGTGCCCAGGGGGGAACTAATGAAAAACTGTTTTTT
cdr3_aa: CSAQGGTNEKLFF
clone_size: -
v_call: TRBV20-1
d_call: TRBD1
j_call: TRBJ1-4

cdr3_nt: TGTGCCAGCAGCGTAAATGGGGTATCACGCACAGATACGCAGTATTTT
cdr3_aa: CASSVNGVSRTDTQYF
clone_size: -
v_call: TRBV9
d_call: -
j_call: TRBJ2-3

cdr3_nt: TGTGCCAGCAGTTACTCCGGAGGGGGCAGGGGCTTC
cdr3_aa: CASSYSGGGRGF
clone_size: once
v_call: TRBV6-6
d_call: -
j_call: TRBJ2-1

cdr3_nt: TGTGCCAGCAGCCTGGCCCGCGGGGACTACACAGATACGCAGTATTTT
cdr3_aa: CASSLARGDYTDTQYF
clone_size: -
v_call: TRBV5-6
d_call: TRBD2
j_call: TRBJ2-3

cdr3_nt: TGCGCCAGCAGCCAAGACAGGATTCAGGGTAAAGACAATGAGCAGTTCTTC
cdr3_aa: CASSQDRIQGKDNEQFF
clone_size: once
v_call: TRBV4-1
d_call: -
j_call: TRBJ2-1

cdr3_nt: TGTGCCAGCAGCCTCGGGACACTCCAAGAGACCCAGTACTTC
cdr3_aa: CASSLGTLQETQYF
clone_size: -
v_call: TRBV7-6
d_call: -
j_call: TRBJ2-5

cdr3_nt: TGTGCCAGCAGCCCGCACGGGACAGGGGGACAAGGACAGCCCCAGCATTTT
cdr3_aa: CASSPHGTGGQGQPQHF
clone_size: -
v_call: TRBV3-1
d_call: TRBD1
j_call: TRBJ1-5

cdr3_nt: TGTGCCAGCAGCTTAGGGAGCAGAGACAATGAGCAGTTCTTC
cdr3_aa: CASSLGSRDNEQFF
clone_size: once
v_call: TRBV11-2
d_call: -
j_call: TRBJ2-1

cdr3_nt: TGTGCCATCAGTGACTGGACTAGCGGGAGGCTTGCCGGGGAGCTGTTTTTT
cdr3_aa: CAISDWTSGRLAGELFF
clone_size: -
v_call: TRBV10-3
d_call: TRBD2
j_call: TRBJ2-2

cdr3_nt: TGCGCCAGCAGCCCTGCCCTGGGGGAAACTGGAAAACTGTTTTTT
cdr3_aa: CASSPALGETGKLFF
clone_size: -
v_call: TRBV5-1
d_call: -
j_call: TRBJ1-4

cdr3_nt: TGTGCCAGCAGCCAAGTTTTCAGCTCCTACGAGCAGTACTTC
cdr3_aa: CASSQVFSSYEQYF
clone_size: -
v_call: TRBV14
d_call: -
j_call: TRBJ2-7

cdr3_nt: TGCGCCAGCAGCTGGGGGACAGGTCGGAACACTGAAGCTTTCTTT
cdr3_aa: CASSWGTGRNTEAFF
clone_size: -
v_call: TRBV5-1
d_call: TRBD1
j_call: TRBJ1-1

cdr3_nt: TGCGCCAGCAGCCAGGAAGGAGGGAGGGCCTGGCGTGAGACCCAGTACTTC
cdr3_aa: CASSQEGGRAWRETQYF
clone_size: once
v_call: TRBV4-1
d_call: TRBD2
j_call: TRBJ2-5

cdr3_nt: TGCAGTGCCACGACTAGCGATACCTACGAGCAGTACTTC
cdr3_aa: CSATTSDTYEQYF
clone_size: once
v_call: TRBV20-1
d_call: TRBD2
j_call: TRBJ2-7

cdr3_nt: TGTGCCAGTAGGGACAGCTACGAGCAGTACTTC
cdr3_aa: CASRDSYEQYF
clone_size: -
v_call: TRBV28
d_call: TRBD1
j_call: TRBJ2-7

cdr3_nt: TGCAGCGTTGTTGTTGTACAGCACTCTGGGGCCAACGTCCTGACTTTC
cdr3_aa: CSVVVVQHSGANVLTF
clone_size: once
v_call: TRBV29-1
d_call: -
j_call: TRBJ2-6

cdr3_nt: TGCAGCGTTGATCGCGGGAGGAATTTGAATGAGCAGTTCTTC
cdr3_aa: CSVDRGRNLNEQFF
clone_size: -
v_call: TRBV29-1
d_call: TRBD2
j_call: TRBJ2-1

cdr3_nt: TGCAGCGTTGGGACAGGGAACACTGAAGCTTTCTTT
cdr3_aa: CSVGTGNTEAFF
clone_size: few
v_call: TRBV29-1
d_call: TRBD1
j_call: TRBJ1-1

cdr3_nt: TGTGCCACCAGTGACCGGACAGGTTTCGGTGGCTACACCTTC
cdr3_aa: CATSDRTGFGGYTF
clone_size: -
v_call: TRBV24-1
d_call: TRBD1
j_call: TRBJ1-2

cdr3_nt: TGCAGTGCTAGAGAGGGACAGGGGTGGTACGAGCAGTACTTC
cdr3_aa: CSAREGQGWYEQYF
clone_size: -
v_call: TRBV20-1
d_call: TRBD1
j_call: TRBJ2-7